One sample yielded the 3 T cell receptor beta chains listed below, sequenced in a study of CD4 T cells in relation to SARS-CoV-2 and coronaviruses. These receptors' antigens are unknown. Unexposed donor CD4+ T cells date from about 2011-2018, before the COVID-19 pandemic. CD4+ T cells were isolated from the cells after 10 days of culture. Repertoires were generated with immunoSEQ multiplex PCR, while TCRdb's copy carries only in-frame clones and drops some. The table records about 26,000 clones, 73% of them present only once. Sequenced input: CD4+ T cells from PBMCs, cultured in vitro. The receptors derive from a human donor in good health.

V is TRBV2 and J is TRBJ2-7; D uncertain. V gave up 3 bases and J gave up 7 bases, with 16 bases separating them. The V gene's germline CDR1 is SNHLY and CDR2 FYNNEI. There are 14 residues in the CDR3. CDR3 sequence (DNA): TGTGCCAGCAGTGATCTGGGTACAGATGGGGAGCAGTACTTC. It translates to CASSDLGTDGEQYF.

The V gene is TRBV2, the J gene TRBJ2-7; TRBD2 aligns across 14 bases. The junction had 7 bases not matched to a gene; V was cut back by 6 bases and J by 6 bases. CDR1 is SNHLY and CDR2 is FYNNEI in the germline V gene. CDR3 size: 15 residues. CDR3 sequence: CASSLGLAGVREQYF. CDR3 coding DNA: TGTGCCAGCAGCTTGGGACTAGCGGGAGTGCGCGAGCAGTACTTC.

This chain joins TRBV2 and TRBJ2-3; 9 nucleotides align to TRBD2. The V gene's germline CDR1 is SNHLY and CDR2 FYNNEI. This CDR3 has 14 residues. Trimming took 8 bases from V and 3 from J; bases not matched to a gene: 6. The CDR3 protein is CASAGGLATDTQYF. CDR3 nucleotide sequence: TGTGCCAGCGCCGGGGGACTAGCTACAGATACGCAGTATTTT.